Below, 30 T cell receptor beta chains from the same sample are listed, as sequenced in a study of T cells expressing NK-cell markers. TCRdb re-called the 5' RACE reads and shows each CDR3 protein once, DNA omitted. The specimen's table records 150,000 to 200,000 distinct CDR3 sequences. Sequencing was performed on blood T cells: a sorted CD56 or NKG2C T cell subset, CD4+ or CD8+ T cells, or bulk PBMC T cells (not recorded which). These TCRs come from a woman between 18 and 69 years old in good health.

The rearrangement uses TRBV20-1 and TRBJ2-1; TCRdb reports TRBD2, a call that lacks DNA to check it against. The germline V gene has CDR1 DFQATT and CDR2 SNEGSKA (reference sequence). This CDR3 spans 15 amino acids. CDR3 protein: CSARDAGGAGHEQFF.

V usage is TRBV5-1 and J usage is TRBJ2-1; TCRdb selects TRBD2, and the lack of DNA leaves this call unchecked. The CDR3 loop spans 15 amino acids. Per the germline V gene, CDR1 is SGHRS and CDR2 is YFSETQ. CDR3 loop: CASSYGTRGYGEQFF.

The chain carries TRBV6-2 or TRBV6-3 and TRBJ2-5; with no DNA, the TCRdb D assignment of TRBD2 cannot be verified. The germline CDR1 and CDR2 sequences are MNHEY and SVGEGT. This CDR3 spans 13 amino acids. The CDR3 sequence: CASSLTRGETQYF.

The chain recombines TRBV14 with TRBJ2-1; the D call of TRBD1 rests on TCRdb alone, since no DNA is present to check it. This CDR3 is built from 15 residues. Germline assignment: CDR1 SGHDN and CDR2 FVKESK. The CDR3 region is CASSLTQGIYNEQFF.

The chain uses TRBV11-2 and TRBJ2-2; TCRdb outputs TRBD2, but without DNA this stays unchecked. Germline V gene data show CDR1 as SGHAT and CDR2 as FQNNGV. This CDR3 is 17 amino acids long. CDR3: CASSFGLAGVNTGELFF.

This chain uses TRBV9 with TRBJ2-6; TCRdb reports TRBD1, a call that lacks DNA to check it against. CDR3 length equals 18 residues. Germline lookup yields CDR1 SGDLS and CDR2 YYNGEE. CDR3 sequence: CASSVGRGTGTGANVLTF.

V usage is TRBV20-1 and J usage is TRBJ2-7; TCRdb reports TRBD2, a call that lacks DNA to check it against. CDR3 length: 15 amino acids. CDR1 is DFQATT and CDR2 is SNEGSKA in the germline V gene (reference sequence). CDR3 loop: CSARRASGYSYEQYF.

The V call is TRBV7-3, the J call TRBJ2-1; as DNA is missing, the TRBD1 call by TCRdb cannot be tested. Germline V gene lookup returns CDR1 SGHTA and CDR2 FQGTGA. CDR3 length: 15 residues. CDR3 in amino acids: CASRPTGQPYNEQFF.

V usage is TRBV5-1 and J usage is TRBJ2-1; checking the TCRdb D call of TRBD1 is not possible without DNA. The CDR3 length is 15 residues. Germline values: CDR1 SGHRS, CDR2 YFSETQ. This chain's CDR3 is CASSLDRTGYNEQFF.

This CDR3 is CASSPPLLDYGYTF. The chain uses TRBV7-9 and TRBJ1-2; TCRdb outputs TRBD1, but without DNA this stays unchecked. The CDR3 totals 14 residues. Germline V lookup: CDR1 SEHNR, CDR2 FQNEAQ (reference sequence).

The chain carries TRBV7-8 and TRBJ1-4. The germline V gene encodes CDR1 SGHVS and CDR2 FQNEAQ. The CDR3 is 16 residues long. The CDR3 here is CASSLARTKPSEKLFF.

The CDR3 spells CASSYRTVRTDTQYF. The J gene is TRBJ2-3, the V gene TRBV2; the TRBD1 assignment by TCRdb is unverifiable without DNA. Germline CDR1 and CDR2: SNHLY and FYNNEI. The CDR3 sequence is 15 residues long. Based on the CDR3 plus reference TRBV2 and TRBJ2-3, the full variable domain is EPEVTQTPSHQVTQMGQEVILRCVPISNHLYFYWYRQILGQKVEFLVSFYNNEISEKSEIFDDQFSVERPDGSNFTLKIRSTKLEDSAMYFCASSYRTVRTDTQYFGPGTRLTVL.

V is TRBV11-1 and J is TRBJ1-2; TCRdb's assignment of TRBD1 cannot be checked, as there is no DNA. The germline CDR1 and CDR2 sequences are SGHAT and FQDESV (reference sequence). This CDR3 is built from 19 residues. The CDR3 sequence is CASSLPSSPQGGKAYGYTF.

This CDR3 is CASSRASVGGYNEQFF. V gene TRBV28 combines with J gene TRBJ2-1; the D call from TCRdb, TRBD1, cannot be confirmed without DNA. This CDR3 is built from 16 residues. Germline V lookup: CDR1 MDHEN, CDR2 SYDVKM.

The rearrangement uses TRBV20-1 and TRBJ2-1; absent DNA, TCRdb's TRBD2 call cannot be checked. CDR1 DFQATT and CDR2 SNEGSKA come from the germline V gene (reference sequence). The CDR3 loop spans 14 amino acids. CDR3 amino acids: CSASLAVRENEQFF.

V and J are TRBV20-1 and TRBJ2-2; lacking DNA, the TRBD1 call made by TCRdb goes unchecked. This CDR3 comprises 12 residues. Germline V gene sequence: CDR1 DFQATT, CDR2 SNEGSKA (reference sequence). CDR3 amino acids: CSASYRTGELFF.

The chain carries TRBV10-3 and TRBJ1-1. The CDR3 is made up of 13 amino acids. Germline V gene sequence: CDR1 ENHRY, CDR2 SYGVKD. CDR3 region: CAISESPNTEAFF.

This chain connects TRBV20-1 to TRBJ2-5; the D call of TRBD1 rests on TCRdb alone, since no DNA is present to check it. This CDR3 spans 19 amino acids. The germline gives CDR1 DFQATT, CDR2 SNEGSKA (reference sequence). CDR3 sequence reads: CSASDFRGRGTGIQETQYF.

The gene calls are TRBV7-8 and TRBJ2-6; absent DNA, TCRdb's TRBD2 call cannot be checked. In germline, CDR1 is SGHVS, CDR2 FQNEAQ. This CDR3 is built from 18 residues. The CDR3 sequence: CASSLDFGPSSGANVLTF.

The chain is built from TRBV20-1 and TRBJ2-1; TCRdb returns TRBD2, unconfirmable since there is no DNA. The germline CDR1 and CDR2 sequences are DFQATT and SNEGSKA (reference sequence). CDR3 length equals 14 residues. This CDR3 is CSAKEPVGGNEQFF.

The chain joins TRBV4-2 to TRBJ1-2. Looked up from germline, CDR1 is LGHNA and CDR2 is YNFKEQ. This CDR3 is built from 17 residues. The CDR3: CASSQDLKAIENYGYTF.

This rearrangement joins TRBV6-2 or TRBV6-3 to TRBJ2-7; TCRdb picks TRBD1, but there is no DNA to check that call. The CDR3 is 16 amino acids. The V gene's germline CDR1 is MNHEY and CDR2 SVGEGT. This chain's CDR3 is CASSLQGKGSSYEQYF.

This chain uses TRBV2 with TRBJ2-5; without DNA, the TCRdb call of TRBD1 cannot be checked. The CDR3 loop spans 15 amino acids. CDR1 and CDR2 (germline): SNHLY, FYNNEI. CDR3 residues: CASSEVGTGYGTQYF.

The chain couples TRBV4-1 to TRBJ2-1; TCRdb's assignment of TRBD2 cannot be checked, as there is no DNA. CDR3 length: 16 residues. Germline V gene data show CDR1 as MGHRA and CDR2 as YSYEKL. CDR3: CASSQGTSGSYNEQFF.

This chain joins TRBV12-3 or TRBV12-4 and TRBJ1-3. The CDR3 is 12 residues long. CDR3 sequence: CASLISGNTIYF.

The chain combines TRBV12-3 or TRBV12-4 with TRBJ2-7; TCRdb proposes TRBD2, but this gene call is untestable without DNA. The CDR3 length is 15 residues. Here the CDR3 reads CASSSRTSGKAEQYF.

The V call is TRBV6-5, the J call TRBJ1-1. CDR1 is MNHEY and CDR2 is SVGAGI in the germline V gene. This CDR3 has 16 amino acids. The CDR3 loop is CASSYSAGALQTEAFF.

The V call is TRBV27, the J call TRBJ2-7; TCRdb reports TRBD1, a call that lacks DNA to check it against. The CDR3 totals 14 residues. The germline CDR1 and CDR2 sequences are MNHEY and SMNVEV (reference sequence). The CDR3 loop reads CASSPTVPPYEQYF.

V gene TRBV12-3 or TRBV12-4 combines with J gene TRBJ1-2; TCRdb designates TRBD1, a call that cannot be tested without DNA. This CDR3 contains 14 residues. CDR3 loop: CASSTGQGNYGYTF.

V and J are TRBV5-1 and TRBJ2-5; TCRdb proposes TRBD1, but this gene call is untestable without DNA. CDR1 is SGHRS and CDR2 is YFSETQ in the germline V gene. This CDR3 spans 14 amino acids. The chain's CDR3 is CASSLTGFWETQYF.